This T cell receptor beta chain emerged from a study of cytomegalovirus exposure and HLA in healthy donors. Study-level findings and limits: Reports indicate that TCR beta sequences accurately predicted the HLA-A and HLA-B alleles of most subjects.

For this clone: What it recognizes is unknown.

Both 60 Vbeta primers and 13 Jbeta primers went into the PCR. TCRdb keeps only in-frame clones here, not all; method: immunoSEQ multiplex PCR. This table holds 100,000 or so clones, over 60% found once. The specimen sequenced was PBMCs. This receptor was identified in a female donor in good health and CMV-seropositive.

The CDR3 is CASSPLPGVAEAFF. The CDR3 DNA reads TGTGCCAGCAGCCCCCTCCCCGGGGTGGCAGAAGCTTTCTTT. This rearrangement joins TRBV9 to TRBJ1-1; D is unclear. The germline CDR1 and CDR2 sequences are SGDLS and YYNGEE. The CDR3 sequence is 14 residues long. The germline V and J ends were trimmed by 4 bases and 8 bases, with 18 bases remaining between them.